The TCR beta chain under discussion was sequenced for a study of OX40 agonist ivuxolimab in advanced cancers. Data came from immunoSEQ multiplex PCR; TCRdb stores just in-frame clones and leaves some out. This sample yields roughly 18,000 clones, of which 80% to 90% are seen a single time; roughly 34% belongs to the top ten. Germline values: CDR1 LNHDA, CDR2 SQIVND (reference sequence). This CDR3 contains 15 residues. Trimming removed 4 bases at V and 2 bases at J, with 14 bases between. This chain connects TRBV19 to TRBJ1-1; possibly TRBD1 for D (5 bases). The sequencing here drew on CD4+ or CD8+ T cells sorted from blood, taken in a trial of the OX40 agonist ivuxolimab. The sequence was collected from an adult with an advanced solid tumor such as melanoma, head and neck, liver or kidney cancer. The DNA for the CDR3 is TGTGCCAGTAGTAATGAGCCGGGACCTAACACTGAAGCTTTCTTT. This gives the protein CASSNEPGPNTEAFF.